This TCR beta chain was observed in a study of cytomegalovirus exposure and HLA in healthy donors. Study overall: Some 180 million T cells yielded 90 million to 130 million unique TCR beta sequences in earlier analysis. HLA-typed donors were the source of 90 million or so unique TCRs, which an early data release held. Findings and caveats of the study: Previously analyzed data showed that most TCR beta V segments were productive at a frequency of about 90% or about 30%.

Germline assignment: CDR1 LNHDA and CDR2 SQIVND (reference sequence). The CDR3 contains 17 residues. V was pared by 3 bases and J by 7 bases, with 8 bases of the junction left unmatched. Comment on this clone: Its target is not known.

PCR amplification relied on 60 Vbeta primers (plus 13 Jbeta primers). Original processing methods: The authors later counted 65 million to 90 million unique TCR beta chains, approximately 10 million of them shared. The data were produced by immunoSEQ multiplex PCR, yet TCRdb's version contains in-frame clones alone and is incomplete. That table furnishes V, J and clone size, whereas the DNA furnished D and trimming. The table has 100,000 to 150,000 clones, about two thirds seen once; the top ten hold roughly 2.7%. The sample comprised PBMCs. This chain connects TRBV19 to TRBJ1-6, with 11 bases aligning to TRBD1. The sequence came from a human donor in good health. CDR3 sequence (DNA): TGTGCCAGTAGTATGAGTGGACAGGGGGCAATCAATTCACCCCTCCACTTT. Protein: CASSMSGQGAINSPLHF.